This T cell receptor (beta chain) emerged from a study of a mutant IDH1 vaccine in newly diagnosed glioma. Study details: Patients began vaccination 4-6 weeks after radiotherapy alone, or with temozolomide cycles. A roughly 62% male, approximately 38% female split and a mean age of around 41 years characterized treated patients. It was at week 35 that visit V12 occurred, and at week 47 that visit V13 did.

The time point was: week 35, safety follow-up. Every vaccination contained 300 ug of the mutant IDH1 20-mer peptide and was paired with topical imiquimod. Details on this clone: No antigen is known for it.

Germline CDR1 MNHEY, CDR2 SMNVEV (reference sequence). The trim removed 8 bases at V and 3 bases at J, leaving 7 bases unmatched. This CDR3 contains 14 residues. Profiled with immunoSEQ multiplex PCR; TCRdb holds only in-frame clones, not every one. The sample lists about 33,000 clones; about four fifths were seen once. The sequence was collected from a man in his forties or fifties with glioma. Some clones in this sample may be carry-over from other donors' samples. The chain carries TRBV27 and TRBJ1-5, with 7 bases fitting TRBD1. Sequenced here: PBMCs, sampled from a glioma patient whose treatment included an IDH1 peptide vaccine. Here the CDR3 reads CASRSTGPNQPQHF. DNA for the CDR3: TGTGCCAGCCGATCGACAGGGCCCAATCAGCCCCAGCATTTT.